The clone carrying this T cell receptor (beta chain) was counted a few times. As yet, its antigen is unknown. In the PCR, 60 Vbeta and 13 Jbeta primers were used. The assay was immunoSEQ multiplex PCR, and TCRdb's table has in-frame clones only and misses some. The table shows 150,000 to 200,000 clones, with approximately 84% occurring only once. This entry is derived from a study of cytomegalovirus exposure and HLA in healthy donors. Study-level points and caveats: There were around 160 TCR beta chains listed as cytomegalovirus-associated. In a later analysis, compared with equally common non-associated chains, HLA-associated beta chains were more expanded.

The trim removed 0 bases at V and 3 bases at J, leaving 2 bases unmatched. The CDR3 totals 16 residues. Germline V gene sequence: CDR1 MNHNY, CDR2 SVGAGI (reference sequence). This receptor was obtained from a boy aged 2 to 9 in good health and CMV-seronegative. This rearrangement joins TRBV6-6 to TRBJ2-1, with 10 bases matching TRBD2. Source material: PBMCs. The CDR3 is CASSYSRTSGYNEQFF. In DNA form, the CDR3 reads TGTGCCAGCAGTTACTCGCGGACTAGCGGCTACAATGAGCAGTTCTTC.